This T cell receptor beta chain stems from a study of spatial heterogeneity in lung cancer. Study-level results: TCRs found ubiquitously expanded in tumor appeared in blood more at resection than at follow-up.

The sample holds one count of this clonotype. Antigen unknown. Sample time point: blood at routine non-recurrence follow-up after resection. In each case, whole RNA from tumor, nontumor lung or frozen PBMC was sequenced unsorted. V was pared by 6 bases and J by 1 base, with 8 bases between. This CDR3 contains 13 residues. Germline V gives CDR1 LGHDT, CDR2 YNNKEL (reference sequence). TCRdb re-analysed the 5' RACE reads in MiXCR, keeping a single row per CDR3 protein. The top ten hold 20% to 30% of the sample, which has about 110,000 distinct CDR3 sequences, 11% seen once. The sequence came from a female donor with early-stage non-small cell lung cancer. The V call is TRBV3-1, the J call TRBJ2-3; D perhaps matches TRBD2 (6 bases). This sample comprised PBMCs, obtained at follow-up. The chain's CDR3 is CASRRDRTDTQYF. As DNA, the CDR3 is TGTGCCAGCAGGCGGGATCGCACAGATACGCAGTATTTT.